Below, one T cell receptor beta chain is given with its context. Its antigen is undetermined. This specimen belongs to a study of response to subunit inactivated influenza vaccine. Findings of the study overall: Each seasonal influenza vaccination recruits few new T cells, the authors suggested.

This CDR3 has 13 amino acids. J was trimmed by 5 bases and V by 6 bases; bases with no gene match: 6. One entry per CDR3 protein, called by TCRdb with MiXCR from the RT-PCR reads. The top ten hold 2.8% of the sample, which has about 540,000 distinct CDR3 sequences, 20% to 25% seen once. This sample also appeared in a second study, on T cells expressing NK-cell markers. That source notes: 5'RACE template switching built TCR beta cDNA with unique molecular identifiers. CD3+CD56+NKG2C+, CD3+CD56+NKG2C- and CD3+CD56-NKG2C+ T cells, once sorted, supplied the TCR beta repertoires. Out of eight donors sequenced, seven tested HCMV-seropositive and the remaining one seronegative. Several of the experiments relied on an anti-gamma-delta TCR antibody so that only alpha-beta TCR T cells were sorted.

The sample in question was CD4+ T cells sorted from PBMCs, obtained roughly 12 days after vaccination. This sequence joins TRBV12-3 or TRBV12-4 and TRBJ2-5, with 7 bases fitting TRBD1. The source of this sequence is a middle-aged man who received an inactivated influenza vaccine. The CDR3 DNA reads TGTGCCAGCAGCACCGGGACAGAGGAGACCCAGTACTTC. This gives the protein CASSTGTEETQYF.